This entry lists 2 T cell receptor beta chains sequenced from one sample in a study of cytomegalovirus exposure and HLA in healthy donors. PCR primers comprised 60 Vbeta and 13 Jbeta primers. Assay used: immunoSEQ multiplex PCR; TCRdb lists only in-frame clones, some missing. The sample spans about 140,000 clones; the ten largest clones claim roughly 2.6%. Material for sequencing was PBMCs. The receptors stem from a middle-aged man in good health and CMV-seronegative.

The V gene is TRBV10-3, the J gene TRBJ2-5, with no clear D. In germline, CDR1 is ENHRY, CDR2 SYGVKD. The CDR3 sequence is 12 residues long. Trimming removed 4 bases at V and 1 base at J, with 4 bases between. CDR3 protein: CAISGAQETQYF. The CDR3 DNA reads TGTGCCATCAGTGGGGCCCAAGAGACCCAGTACTTC.

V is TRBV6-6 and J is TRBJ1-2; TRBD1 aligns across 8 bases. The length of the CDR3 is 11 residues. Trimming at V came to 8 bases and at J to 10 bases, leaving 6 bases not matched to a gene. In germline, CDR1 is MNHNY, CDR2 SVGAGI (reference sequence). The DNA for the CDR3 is TGTGCCAGCGTGATGCAGGGGGCCTACACCTTC. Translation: CASVMQGAYTF.